These T cell receptor beta chains were read from a single sample in a study of T cells in Graves' hyperthyroidism and ophthalmopathy. One entry per CDR3 protein results from TCRdb running MiXCR on the multiplex PCR reads. In the table there are under 750,000 distinct CDR3 sequences, 18% of which are singletons. Material for sequencing was blood. These TCRs come from a woman aged 50 to 60 with Graves' hyperthyroidism that later progressed to Graves' ophthalmopathy. Both conserved end residues are part of each CDR3. The order of the fields is J gene, CDR3 length, D gene, V gene, clone size, CDR3 DNA, CDR3 protein. A D gene is named only where the DNA matches it firmly. Clone sizes are given selectively: once, few, many, or a class where the clone is expanded.

TRBJ1-5 | 13 | TRBD1 | TRBV30 | many | TGTGCCTGGAGTTCAGGGGGAGAACAGCCCCAGCATTTT | CAWSSGGEQPQHF
TRBJ1-2 | 18 | . | TRBV6-1 | many | TGTGCCAGCAGTTCGACCGGGCTTAGGAGCGCGGCTAACTATGGCTACACCTTC | CASSSTGLRSAANYGYTF
TRBJ2-5 | 16 | . | TRBV19 | few | TGTGCCAGTAGTAGGGGACAACTCACCTACCAAGAGACCCAGTACTTC | CASSRGQLTYQETQYF
TRBJ2-3 | 13 | TRBD2 | TRBV7-2 | few | TGTGCCAGCAGACCGGGGGGTGCGGATACGCAGTATTTT | CASRPGGADTQYF
TRBJ2-5 | 13 | . | TRBV29-1 | few | TGCAGCGTTGACACCTCGTACCAAGAGACCCAGTACTTC | CSVDTSYQETQYF
TRBJ2-7 | 16 | TRBD2 | TRBV27 | . | TGTGCCAGCAGTTTAAAACTAGCGGGGGTCTCCTACGAGCAGTACTTC | CASSLKLAGVSYEQYF
TRBJ2-5 | 16 | TRBD2 | TRBV18 | . | TGTGCCAGCTCACCACCGCGAGCGGGGGACCAAGAGACCCAGTACTTC | CASSPPRAGDQETQYF
TRBJ1-4 | 13 | . | TRBV27 | few | TGTGCCACCCCCGACAGGCTCGATGAAAAACTGTTTTTT | CATPDRLDEKLFF
TRBJ2-3 | 20 | TRBD2 | TRBV2 | . | TGTGCCAGCAGTTTATTGGCCAGCGGGGGCCCCCCCCCTAGCACAGATACGCAGTATTTT | CASSLLASGGPPPSTDTQYF
TRBJ1-1 | 12 | . | TRBV30 | few | TGTGCCTGGAGGGAGACTTTTTCTGAAGCTTTCTTT | CAWRETFSEAFF
TRBJ1-4 | 13 | . | TRBV19 | few | TGTGCCAGTAAAGAACAGGGCTGGGAAAAACTGTTTTTT | CASKEQGWEKLFF
TRBJ2-1 | 15 | TRBD2 | TRBV2 | few | TGTGCCAGCAGTGTACTAGCGGGGGAAGCGGGTGAGCAGTTCTTC | CASSVLAGEAGEQFF
TRBJ2-2 | 16 | . | TRBV7-6 | few | TGTGCCAGCAGCCCTATTATCGCAGTGAACACCGGGGAGCTGTTTTTT | CASSPIIAVNTGELFF
TRBJ2-1 | 14 | . | TRBV6-5 | few | TGTGCCAGCAGTTACAGCCGGGCGGACGATGAGCAGTTCTTC | CASSYSRADDEQFF
TRBJ1-1 | 14 | TRBD1 | TRBV6-1 | . | TGTGCCAGCAGGGAATACAGGGGGAACACTGAAGCTTTCTTT | CASREYRGNTEAFF
TRBJ2-3 | 16 | TRBD2 | TRBV18 | many | TGTGCCAGCTCACCACCGTATAGCGGGGAAACAGATACGCAGTATTTT | CASSPPYSGETDTQYF
TRBJ2-7 | 15 | . | TRBV11-2 | many | TGTGCCAGCAGCTCTCCCAGACCCGCGGTATACGAGCAGTACTTC | CASSSPRPAVYEQYF
TRBJ1-6 | 13 | TRBD1 | TRBV7-9 | many | TGTGCCAGCAGTTTACAGGGGGATTCACCCCTCCACTTT | CASSLQGDSPLHF
TRBJ2-2 | 15 | TRBD1 | TRBV3-1 | few | TGTGCCAGCAGCCATGCCGGGACAGGGCCCGGGGAGCTGTTTTTT | CASSHAGTGPGELFF
TRBJ1-2 | 13 | . | TRBV5-1 | few | TGCGCCAGCTCAGGTCCGGCTAACTATGGCTACACCTTC | CASSGPANYGYTF
TRBJ1-4 | 15 | . | TRBV5-1 | few | TGCGCCAGCAGCCGGGGGCAAGACGGTAATGAAAAACTGTTTTTT | CASSRGQDGNEKLFF
TRBJ2-7 | 13 | . | TRBV12-3/TRBV12-4 | many | TGTGCCAGCACCCTTAGCGGAAGGGACGAGCAGTACTTC | CASTLSGRDEQYF
TRBJ1-2 | 13 | . | TRBV30 | many | TGTGCCTGGAAAGACTTAGCTAACTATGGCTACACCTTC | CAWKDLANYGYTF
TRBJ2-1 | 12 | . | TRBV7-2 | . | TGTGCCAGCAGCTGGGACTTTGGGGAGCAGTTCTTC | CASSWDFGEQFF
TRBJ2-2 | 14 | . | TRBV29-1 | . | TGCAGCGTTGAACGGGGACAAAACACCGGGGAGCTGTTTTTT | CSVERGQNTGELFF
TRBJ1-1 | 16 | TRBD1 | TRBV11-2 | many | TGTGCCAGCAGCCACTCCTTCAGGGGGCGTGGAGCTGAAGCTTTCTTT | CASSHSFRGRGAEAFF
TRBJ2-3 | 13 | TRBD2 | TRBV20-1 | . | TGCAGTGGGGCGGCTAGCGGAACAGATACGCAGTATTTT | CSGAASGTDTQYF
TRBJ2-3 | 16 | TRBD1 | TRBV12-3/TRBV12-4 | many | TGTGCCAGCAGCCCTGCAGGGACAGGGAGCCCAGATACGCAGTATTTT | CASSPAGTGSPDTQYF
TRBJ1-3 | 15 | . | TRBV5-1 | . | TGCGCCAGCTCCCAGGGGCTCTCCTCTGGAAACACCATATATTTT | CASSQGLSSGNTIYF
TRBJ1-1 | 12 | TRBD1 | TRBV27 | many | TGTGCCAGCAGGTCGGACAGGGCGTCAGCTTTCTTT | CASRSDRASAFF
TRBJ2-3 | 13 | . | TRBV7-6 | many | TGTGCCAGTCGGGACGGGAACACAGATACGCAGTATTTT | CASRDGNTDTQYF
TRBJ2-1 | 17 | TRBD1 | TRBV7-3 | many | TGTGCCAGCAGCTTAATGCCCGGGACAGCCGCTTACAATGAGCAGTTCTTC | CASSLMPGTAAYNEQFF
TRBJ1-2 | 14 | . | TRBV19 | . | TGTGCCAGTAGTATTCAGCCGCGGCAGATGAGCTACACCTTC | CASSIQPRQMSYTF
TRBJ2-5 | 18 | TRBD2 | TRBV5-1 | . | TGCGCCAGCACATCCCTTACTAGCGGGGGGGCCGGGCAAGAGACCCAGTACTTC | CASTSLTSGGAGQETQYF
TRBJ2-1 | 16 | . | TRBV7-6 | . | TGTGCCAGCAGCTTAGGAGGGGATAACTCCTACAATGAGCAGTTCTTC | CASSLGGDNSYNEQFF
TRBJ2-7 | 13 | . | TRBV18 | many | TGTGCCAGCTCACCTCAGGAGAACCACGAGCAGTACTTC | CASSPQENHEQYF
TRBJ1-6 | 15 | . | TRBV7-8 | . | TGTGCCAGCAGGTACAACAGCGTCACCAATTCACCCCTCCACTTT | CASRYNSVTNSPLHF
TRBJ1-5 | 12 | . | TRBV20-1 | . | TGCAGTGCGCTCCCTAGCAATCAGCCCCAGCATTTT | CSALPSNQPQHF
TRBJ2-3 | 15 | . | TRBV19 | once | TGTGCCAGTAGTATTGGTCAGCTCAGCACAGATACGCAGTATTTT | CASSIGQLSTDTQYF
TRBJ1-1 | 15 | . | TRBV7-9 | . | TGTGCCAGCACCCGCACGGGAAGTCGGGACACTGAAGCTTTCTTT | CASTRTGSRDTEAFF
TRBJ2-3 | 14 | TRBD1 | TRBV5-1 | few | TGCGCCAGCAGCGGGACAGCCGAGGTGGATACGCAGTATTTT | CASSGTAEVDTQYF
TRBJ2-6 | 20 | . | TRBV6-1 | few | TGTGCCAGCAGTTCTCGCAGGGGTGTGGGATCTCTCTCTGGGGCCAACGTCCTGACTTTC | CASSSRRGVGSLSGANVLTF
TRBJ1-4 | 15 | . | TRBV7-9 | few | TGTGCCAGCAGCACATCTCTACAGGGAGGGGAAAAACTGTTTTTT | CASSTSLQGGEKLFF
TRBJ2-3 | 14 | TRBD2 | TRBV6-1 | . | TGTGCCAGCAGTCGCGGGACTAGCGGGCCTACGACGTATTTT | CASSRGTSGPTTYF
TRBJ1-1 | 15 | . | TRBV10-1 | . | TGCGCCAGCAAACCTCACCGGGGGGTGGACACTGAAGCTTTCTTT | CASKPHRGVDTEAFF
TRBJ2-1 | 15 | . | TRBV27 | . | TGTGCCAGCAGTCCCGGGCCAACCCACCCCAGCGAGCAGTTCTTC | CASSPGPTHPSEQFF
TRBJ1-2 | 15 | . | TRBV5-1 | few | TGCGCCAGCCGACCTAATGACAGCCCAAGGGAGGGCTACACCTTC | CASRPNDSPREGYTF
TRBJ1-5 | 16 | . | TRBV19 | . | TGTGCCAGTAGTAGCGCGCAGGGTAATGACAATCAGCCCCAGCATTTT | CASSSAQGNDNQPQHF
TRBJ2-7 | 14 | . | TRBV27 | few | TGTGCCAGCACCCGCGGGCACGGTGCCTACGAGCAGTACTTC | CASTRGHGAYEQYF
TRBJ2-3 | 16 | TRBD2 | TRBV20-1 | many | TGCAGTGCTAGAGGTCGCCAGCGGGGAAGCACAGATACGCAGTATTTT | CSARGRQRGSTDTQYF
TRBJ2-7 | 15 | TRBD2 | TRBV18 | once | TGTGCCAGCTCACCGTCGGGGACTAACGGCCGTGAGCAGTACTTC | CASSPSGTNGREQYF
TRBJ2-1 | 17 | . | TRBV20-1 | . | TGCAGTGCTAGAGATGTAGGAGGGCCCCCTGGGTGGAATGAGCAGTTCTTC | CSARDVGGPPGWNEQFF
TRBJ2-3 | 15 | . | TRBV9 | . | TGTGCCAGCAGCGTAGCGGAGGGGTTTGCGGATACGCAGTATTTT | CASSVAEGFADTQYF